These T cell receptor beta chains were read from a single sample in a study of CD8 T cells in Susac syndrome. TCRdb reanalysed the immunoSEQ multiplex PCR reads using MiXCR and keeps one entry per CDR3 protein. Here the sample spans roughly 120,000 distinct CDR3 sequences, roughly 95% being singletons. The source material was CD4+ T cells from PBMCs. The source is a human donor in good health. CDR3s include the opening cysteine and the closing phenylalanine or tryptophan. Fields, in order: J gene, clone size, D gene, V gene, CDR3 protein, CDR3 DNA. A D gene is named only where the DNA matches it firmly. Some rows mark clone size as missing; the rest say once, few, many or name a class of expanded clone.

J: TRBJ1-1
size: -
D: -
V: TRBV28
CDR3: CASSLVASEAFF
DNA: TGTGCCAGCAGTTTGGTGGCTTCTGAAGCTTTCTTT

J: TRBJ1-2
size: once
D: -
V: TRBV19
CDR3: CASSIRPDYGYTF
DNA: TGTGCCAGTAGTATCCGGCCAGACTATGGCTACACCTTC

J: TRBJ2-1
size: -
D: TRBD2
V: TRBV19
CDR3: CASSIEGLGEQFF
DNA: TGTGCCAGTAGTATAGAAGGACTAGGTGAGCAGTTCTTC

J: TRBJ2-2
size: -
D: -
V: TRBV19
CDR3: CASDPRGTGELFF
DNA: TGTGCCAGTGACCCCAGGGGTACCGGGGAGCTGTTTTTT

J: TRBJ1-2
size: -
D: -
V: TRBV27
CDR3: CASYSRDNYGYTF
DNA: TGTGCCAGCTACTCAAGGGATAACTATGGCTACACCTTC

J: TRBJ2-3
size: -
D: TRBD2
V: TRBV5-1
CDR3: CASSLAGGGPQTRTDTQYF
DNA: TGCGCCAGCAGCTTGGCCGGGGGGGGGCCGCAAACCCGCACAGATACGCAGTATTTT

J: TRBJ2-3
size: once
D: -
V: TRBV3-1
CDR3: CASSQGAVGTDTQYF
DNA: TGTGCCAGCAGCCAAGGTGCGGTGGGCACAGATACGCAGTATTTT

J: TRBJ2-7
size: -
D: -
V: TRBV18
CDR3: CASSLGTLSYEQYF
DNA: TGTGCCAGCTCACTGGGGACTCTCTCCTACGAGCAGTACTTC

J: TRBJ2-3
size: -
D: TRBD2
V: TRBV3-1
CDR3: CASSQEGLAGDRWGDTQYF
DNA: TGTGCCAGCAGCCAAGAAGGACTAGCGGGGGACAGGTGGGGTGATACGCAGTATTTT

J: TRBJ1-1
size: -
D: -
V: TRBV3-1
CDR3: CASSHSGPINTEAFF
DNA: TGTGCCAGCAGCCACTCGGGACCGATAAACACTGAAGCTTTCTTT

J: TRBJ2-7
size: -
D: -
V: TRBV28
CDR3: CASSFVWSRSYEQYF
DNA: TGTGCCAGCAGTTTCGTCTGGTCGAGGAGTTACGAGCAGTACTTC

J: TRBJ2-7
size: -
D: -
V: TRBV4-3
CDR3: CASSQVKAGGYEQYF
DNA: TGCGCCAGCAGCCAAGTTAAGGCAGGGGGGTACGAGCAGTACTTC

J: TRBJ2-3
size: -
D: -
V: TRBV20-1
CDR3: CSATGLRADTQYF
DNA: TGCAGTGCTACGGGACTTCGGGCAGATACGCAGTATTTT

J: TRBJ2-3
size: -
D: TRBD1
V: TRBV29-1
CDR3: CSATDRGRDTQYF
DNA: TGCAGCGCAACGGACAGGGGGCGAGATACGCAGTATTTT

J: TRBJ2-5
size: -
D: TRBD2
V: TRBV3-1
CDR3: CASSLAGTSGYGTQYF
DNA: TGTGCCAGCAGCCTCGCCGGGACTAGCGGCTACGGGACCCAGTACTTC

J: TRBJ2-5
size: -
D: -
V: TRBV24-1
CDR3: CATSDGTGQIRETQYF
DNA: TGTGCCACCAGTGATGGGACGGGTCAAATAAGAGAGACCCAGTACTTC

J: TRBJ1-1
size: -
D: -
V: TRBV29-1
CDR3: CSAGQSSNTEAFF
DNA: TGCAGCGCCGGACAGAGTTCGAACACTGAAGCTTTCTTT

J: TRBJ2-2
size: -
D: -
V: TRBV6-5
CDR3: CASSYRDSVNTGELFF
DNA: TGTGCCAGCAGCTACAGGGATTCGGTTAACACCGGGGAGCTGTTTTTT

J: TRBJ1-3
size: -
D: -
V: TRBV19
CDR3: CASTDAGRTGNTIYF
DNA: TGTGCCAGTACCGACGCGGGTCGGACTGGAAACACCATATATTTT

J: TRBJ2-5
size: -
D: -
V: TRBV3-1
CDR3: CASSLRGEETQYF
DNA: TGTGCCAGCAGCCTAAGGGGGGAAGAGACCCAGTACTTC

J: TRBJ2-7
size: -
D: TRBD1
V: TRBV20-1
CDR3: CSAPDRGAGEQYF
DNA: TGCAGTGCTCCAGACAGGGGCGCAGGGGAGCAGTACTTC

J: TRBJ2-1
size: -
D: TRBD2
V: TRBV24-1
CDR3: CATSDLQLAGLSSSYNEQFF
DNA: TGTGCCACCAGTGATTTGCAGCTAGCGGGTCTTTCGAGCTCCTACAATGAGCAGTTCTTC

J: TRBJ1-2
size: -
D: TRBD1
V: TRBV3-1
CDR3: CASSRTGAAGYTF
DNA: TGTGCCAGCAGTCGGACAGGGGCAGCTGGCTACACCTTC

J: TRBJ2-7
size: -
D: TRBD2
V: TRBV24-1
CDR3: CATSDVNTGTSGAYEQYF
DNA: TGTGCCACCAGTGATGTAAACACCGGGACTAGCGGGGCCTACGAGCAGTACTTC

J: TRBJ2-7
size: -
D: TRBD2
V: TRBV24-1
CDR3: CATSDWTSGGQLHEQYF
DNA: TGTGCCACCAGTGATTGGACTAGCGGGGGCCAGCTCCACGAGCAGTACTTC

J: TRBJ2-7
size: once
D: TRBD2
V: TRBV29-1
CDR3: CSVGDSWTSGTEQYF
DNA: TGCAGCGTTGGGGACTCTTGGACTAGCGGCACCGAGCAGTACTTC

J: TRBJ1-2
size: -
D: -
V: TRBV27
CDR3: CASRPWDYYGYTF
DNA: TGTGCCAGCAGACCATGGGACTACTATGGCTACACCTTC

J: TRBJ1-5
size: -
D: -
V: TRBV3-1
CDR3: CASSQEGGGQPQHF
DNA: TGTGCCAGCAGCCAAGAAGGCGGAGGCCAGCCCCAGCATTTT

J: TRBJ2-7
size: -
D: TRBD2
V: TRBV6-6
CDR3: CASSPTSGGAYEQYF
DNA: TGTGCCAGCAGTCCGACTAGCGGGGGAGCCTACGAGCAGTACTTC

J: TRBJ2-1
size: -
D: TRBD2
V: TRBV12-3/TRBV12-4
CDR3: CASSKTSGPYNEQFF
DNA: TGTGCCAGCAGTAAGACTAGCGGTCCCTACAATGAGCAGTTCTTC

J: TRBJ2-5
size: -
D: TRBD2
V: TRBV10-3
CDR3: CAISVGLAGQETQYF
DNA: TGTGCCATCAGTGTAGGACTAGCGGGCCAAGAGACCCAGTACTTC

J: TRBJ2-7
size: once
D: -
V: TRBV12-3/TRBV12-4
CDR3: CASSLGISSYEQYF
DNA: TGTGCCAGCAGTTTAGGAATTAGCTCCTACGAGCAGTACTTC

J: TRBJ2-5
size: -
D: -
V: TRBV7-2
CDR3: CASLPRGRPQETQYF
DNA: TGTGCCAGCCTGCCTCGGGGGAGACCACAAGAGACCCAGTACTTC

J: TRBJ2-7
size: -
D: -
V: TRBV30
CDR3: CAWSSPGRSREQYF
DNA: TGTGCCTGGAGTTCACCGGGACGTTCCCGCGAGCAGTACTTC

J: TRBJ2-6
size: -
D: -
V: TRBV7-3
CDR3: CASSYVGSGANVLTF
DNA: TGTGCCAGCAGCTATGTAGGCTCTGGGGCCAACGTCCTGACTTTC

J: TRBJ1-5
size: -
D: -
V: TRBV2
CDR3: CASSENSLSNQPQHF
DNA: TGTGCCAGCAGTGAAAACAGCCTGTCCAATCAGCCCCAGCATTTT

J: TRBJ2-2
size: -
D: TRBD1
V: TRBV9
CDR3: CASSASGQGRTGELFF
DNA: TGTGCCAGCAGCGCATCGGGACAGGGGCGGACCGGGGAGCTGTTTTTT

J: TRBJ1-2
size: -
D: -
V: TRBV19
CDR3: CASSIGSNYGYTF
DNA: TGTGCCAGTAGTATTGGCAGTAACTATGGCTACACCTTC

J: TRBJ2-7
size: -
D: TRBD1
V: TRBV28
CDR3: CASSSSRTGGFEQYF
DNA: TGTGCCAGCAGCTCATCCCGGACAGGGGGCTTCGAGCAGTACTTC

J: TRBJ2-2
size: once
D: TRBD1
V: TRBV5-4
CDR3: CASSQTGLGTGELFF
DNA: TGTGCCAGCAGCCAGACAGGGTTGGGCACCGGGGAGCTGTTTTTT

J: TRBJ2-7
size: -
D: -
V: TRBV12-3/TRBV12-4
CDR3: CASSLDGTNSYEQYF
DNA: TGTGCCAGCAGTTTAGACGGGACCAACTCCTACGAGCAGTACTTC

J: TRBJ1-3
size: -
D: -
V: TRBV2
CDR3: CASNPGQRNTIYF
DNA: TGTGCCAGCAACCCGGGGCAAAGAAACACCATATATTTT

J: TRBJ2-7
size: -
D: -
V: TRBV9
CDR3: CASRSTHEQYF
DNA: TGTGCCAGCAGGTCCACCCACGAGCAGTACTTC

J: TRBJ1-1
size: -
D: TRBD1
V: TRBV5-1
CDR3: CASSLGTGARNEAFF
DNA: TGCGCCAGCAGCCTGGGGACAGGGGCAAGAAATGAAGCTTTCTTT

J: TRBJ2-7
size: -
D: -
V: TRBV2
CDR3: CASSYSSYEQYF
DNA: TGTGCCAGCAGTTATAGCTCCTACGAGCAGTACTTC

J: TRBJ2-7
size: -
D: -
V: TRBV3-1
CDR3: CASSRDFWDEQYF
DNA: TGTGCCAGCAGCCGCGACTTTTGGGACGAGCAGTACTTC

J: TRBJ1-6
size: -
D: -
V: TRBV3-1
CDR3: CASSQGPAPNSPLHF
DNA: TGTGCCAGCAGCCAAGGGCCTGCCCCGAATTCACCCCTCCACTTT

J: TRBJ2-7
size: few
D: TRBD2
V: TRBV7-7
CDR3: CASSLAGGEQYF
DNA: TGTGCTAGCAGCTTAGCGGGAGGCGAGCAGTACTTC

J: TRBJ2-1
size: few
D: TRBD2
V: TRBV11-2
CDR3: CASSPRLAGGLGEQFF
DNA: TGTGCCAGCAGCCCGAGACTAGCGGGAGGGTTGGGTGAGCAGTTCTTC

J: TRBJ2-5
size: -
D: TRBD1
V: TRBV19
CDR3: CASTRGTGVGETQYF
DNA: TGTGCCAGTACCAGGGGGACAGGGGTTGGGGAGACCCAGTACTTC

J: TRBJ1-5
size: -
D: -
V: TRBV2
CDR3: CASSVALLQPQHF
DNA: TGTGCCAGCAGTGTGGCACTACTACAGCCCCAGCATTTT

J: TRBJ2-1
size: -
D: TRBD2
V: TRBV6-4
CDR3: CASSAEGGLAVHEQFF
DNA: TGTGCCAGCAGTGCCGAAGGGGGACTAGCTGTCCATGAGCAGTTCTTC

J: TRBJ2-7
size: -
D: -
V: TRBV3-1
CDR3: CASSQGTGETYEQYF
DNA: TGTGCCAGCAGCCAAGGGACCGGGGAAACCTACGAGCAGTACTTC

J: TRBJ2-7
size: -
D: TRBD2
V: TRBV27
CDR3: CASSSQWGLAVGYEQYF
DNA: TGTGCCAGCAGTTCGCAGTGGGGACTAGCGGTGGGCTACGAGCAGTACTTC

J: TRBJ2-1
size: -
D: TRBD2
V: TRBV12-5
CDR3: CASGLVLSGGLGEQFF
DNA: TGTGCTAGTGGTTTGGTACTAAGCGGGGGGCTGGGTGAGCAGTTCTTC

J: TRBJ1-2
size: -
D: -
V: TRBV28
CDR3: CASMATYGYTF
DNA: TGTGCCAGCATGGCGACCTATGGCTACACCTTC

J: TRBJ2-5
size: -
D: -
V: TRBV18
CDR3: CASSPIGETQYF
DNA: TGTGCCAGCTCACCAATAGGGGAGACCCAGTACTTC